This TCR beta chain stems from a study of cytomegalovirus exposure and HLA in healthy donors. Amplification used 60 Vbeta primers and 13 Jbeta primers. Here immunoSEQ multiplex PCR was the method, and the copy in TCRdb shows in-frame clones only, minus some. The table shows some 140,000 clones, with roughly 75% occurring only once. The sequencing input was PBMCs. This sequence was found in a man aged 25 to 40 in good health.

The chain's CDR3 is CASSPFQAQPQHF. In DNA, the CDR3 is TGTGCCAGCAGCCCATTCCAAGCCCAGCCCCAGCATTTT. The rearrangement joins TRBV7-2 to TRBJ1-5; D gene uncertain. Trimming removed 5 bases at V and 7 bases at J, with 12 bases between. This CDR3 is 13 amino acids long. Germline CDR1 reads SGHTA; CDR2 reads FQGNSA.